The 13 T cell receptor beta chains below all came from one sample that was sequenced in a study of T cells expressing NK-cell markers. Using the 5' RACE reads, TCRdb records one entry per CDR3 protein without DNA. The sample data list 300,000 or so distinct CDR3 sequences. What was sequenced was blood T cells: a sorted CD56 or NKG2C T cell subset, CD4+ or CD8+ T cells, or bulk PBMC T cells (not recorded which). These TCRs come from a woman between 18 and 69 years old in good health.

V and J are TRBV27 and TRBJ2-5. This CDR3 comprises 13 residues. Germline V gene data show CDR1 as MNHEY and CDR2 as SMNVEV (reference sequence). CDR3 loop: CASSLLLGETQYF.

V usage is TRBV29-1 and J usage is TRBJ1-3. The CDR3 covers 13 residues. Germline CDR1 reads SQVTM; CDR2 reads ANQGSEA. The CDR3 protein is CSVSMLSGNTIYF.

CDR3 protein: CASSLGGPRDYGYTF. The V and J genes are TRBV5-4 and TRBJ1-2. Germline V CDR1 and CDR2: SGHNT, YYREEE (reference sequence). The CDR3 is 15 residues long.

The chain is built from TRBV11-2 and TRBJ2-1; checking the TCRdb D call of TRBD2 is not possible without DNA. The CDR3 sequence is 14 residues long. The germline V gene has CDR1 SGHAT and CDR2 FQNNGV. CDR3: CASSLETSTGEQFF.

The chain uses TRBV11-2 and TRBJ2-3; TCRdb's D gene call, TRBD2, goes unchecked for lack of DNA. The CDR3 spans 18 residues. Per the germline V gene, CDR1 is SGHAT and CDR2 is FQNNGV. CDR3 sequence reads: CASSFQSGSWLGTDTQYF. The whole variable domain, remainder taken from reference TRBV11-2 and TRBJ2-3, is EAGVAQSPRYKIIEKRQSVAFWCNPISGHATLYWYQQILGQGPKLLIQFQNNGVVDDSQLPKDRFSAERLKGVDSTLKIQPAKLEDSAVYLCASSFQSGSWLGTDTQYFGPGTRLTVL.

V and J are TRBV20-1 and TRBJ2-3; lacking DNA, the TRBD1 call made by TCRdb goes unchecked. Germline V CDR1 and CDR2: DFQATT, SNEGSKA (reference sequence). The CDR3 loop spans 19 amino acids. This CDR3 is CSARDRGIGAGGWEDTQYF.

The CDR3 is CASTRDSSYSPLHF. The chain has TRBV12-3 or TRBV12-4 and TRBJ1-6; the TRBD1 assignment by TCRdb is unverifiable without DNA. This CDR3 is 14 amino acids long.

Here the CDR3 reads CASRLDNEQFF. This sequence joins TRBV19 and TRBJ2-1. This CDR3 comprises 11 residues. The germline V gene encodes CDR1 LNHDA and CDR2 SQIVND (reference sequence).

V gene TRBV7-2 combines with J gene TRBJ2-5; the D gene TCRdb calls, TRBD2, cannot be checked with no DNA. This CDR3 has 16 residues. Germline V lookup: CDR1 SGHTA, CDR2 FQGNSA. CDR3: CASSLYGLASQETQYF.

The V and J genes are TRBV18 and TRBJ2-3; the D call from TCRdb, TRBD1, cannot be confirmed without DNA. The V gene's germline CDR1 is KGHSH and CDR2 LQKENI. The CDR3 length is 14 residues. The chain's CDR3 is CARARDPSTDTQYF.

The rearrangement joins TRBV7-2 to TRBJ1-2. Germline CDR1 and CDR2: SGHTA and FQGNSA. There are 14 residues in the CDR3. The CDR3 reads CASSSPSDNYGYTF.

V gene TRBV4-3 combines with J gene TRBJ1-1. The V gene's germline CDR1 is LGHNA and CDR2 YSLEER. The CDR3 extends over 16 amino acids. This chain's CDR3 is CASSPHSGRPNTEAFF.

The chain links TRBV25-1 to TRBJ1-5; TCRdb's D call, TRBD1, is unchecked because there is no DNA. Germline V gene lookup returns CDR1 MGHDK and CDR2 SYGVNS. The CDR3 extends over 15 amino acids. This chain's CDR3 is CASSEAGTGGGPQHF. The full variable domain, its missing parts supplied by reference TRBV25-1 and TRBJ1-5, is EADIYQTPRYLVIGTGKKITLECSQTMGHDKMYWYQQDPGMELHLIHYSYGVNSTEKGDLSSESTVSRIRTEHFPLTLESARPSHTSQYLCASSEAGTGGGPQHFGDGTRLSIL.